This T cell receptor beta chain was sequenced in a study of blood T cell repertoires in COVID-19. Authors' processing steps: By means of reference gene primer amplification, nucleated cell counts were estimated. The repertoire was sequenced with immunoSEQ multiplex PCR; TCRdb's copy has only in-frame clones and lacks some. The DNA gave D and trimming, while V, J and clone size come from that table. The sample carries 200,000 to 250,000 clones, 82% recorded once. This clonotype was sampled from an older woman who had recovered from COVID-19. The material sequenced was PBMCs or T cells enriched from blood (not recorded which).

CDR3 protein: CASSPMDRGGYTF. The CDR3 coding sequence is TGTGCCAGCTCACCGATGGACAGGGGCGGCTACACCTTC. The chain combines TRBV18 with TRBJ1-2, with 9 nucleotides matching TRBD1. Germline loops: CDR1 KGHSH, CDR2 LQKENI. The V and J ends lost 3 bases and 8 bases, in that order; junction bases with no gene match: 4. The CDR3 loop spans 13 amino acids.